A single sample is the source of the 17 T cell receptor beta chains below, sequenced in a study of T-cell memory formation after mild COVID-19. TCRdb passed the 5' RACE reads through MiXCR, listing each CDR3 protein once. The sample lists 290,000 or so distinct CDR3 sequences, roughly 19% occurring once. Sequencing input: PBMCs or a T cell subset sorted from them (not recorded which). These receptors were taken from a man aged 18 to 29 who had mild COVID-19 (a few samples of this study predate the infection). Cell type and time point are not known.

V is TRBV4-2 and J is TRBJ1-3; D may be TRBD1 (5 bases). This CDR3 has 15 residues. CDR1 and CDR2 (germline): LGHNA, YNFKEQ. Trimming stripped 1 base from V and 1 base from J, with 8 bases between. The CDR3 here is CASSQGGGSGNTIYF. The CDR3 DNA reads TGTGCCAGCAGCCAAGGCGGGGGATCTGGAAACACCATATATTTT.

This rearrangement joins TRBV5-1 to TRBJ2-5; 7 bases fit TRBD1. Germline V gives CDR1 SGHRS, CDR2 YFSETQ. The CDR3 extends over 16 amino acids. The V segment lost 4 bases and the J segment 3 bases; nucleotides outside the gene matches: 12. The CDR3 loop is CASSDPTGAVEETQYF. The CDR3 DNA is TGCGCCAGCAGCGACCCAACAGGGGCGGTAGAAGAGACCCAGTACTTC.

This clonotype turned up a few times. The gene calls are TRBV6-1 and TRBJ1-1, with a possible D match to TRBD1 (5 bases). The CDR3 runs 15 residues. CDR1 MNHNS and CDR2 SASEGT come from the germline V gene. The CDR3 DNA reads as TGTGCGGTGGGGGGACCCTCAGGGATGAACACTGAAGCTTTCTTT. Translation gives CAVGGPSGMNTEAFF.

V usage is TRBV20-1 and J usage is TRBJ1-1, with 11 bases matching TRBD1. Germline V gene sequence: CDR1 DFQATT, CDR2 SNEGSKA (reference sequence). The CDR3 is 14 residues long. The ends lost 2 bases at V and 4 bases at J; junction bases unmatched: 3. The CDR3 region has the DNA TGCAGTGCTAGAAGGACAGGGGGCCTCACTGAAGCTTTCTTT. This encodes CSARRTGGLTEAFF.

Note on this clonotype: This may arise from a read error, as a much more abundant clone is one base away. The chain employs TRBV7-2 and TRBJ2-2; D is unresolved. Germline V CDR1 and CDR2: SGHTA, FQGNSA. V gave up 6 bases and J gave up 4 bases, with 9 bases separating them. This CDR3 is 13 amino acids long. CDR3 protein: CASRFTVTGELFF. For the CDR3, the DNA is TGTGCCAGCAGATTTACAGTCACCGGGGAGCTGTTTTTT.

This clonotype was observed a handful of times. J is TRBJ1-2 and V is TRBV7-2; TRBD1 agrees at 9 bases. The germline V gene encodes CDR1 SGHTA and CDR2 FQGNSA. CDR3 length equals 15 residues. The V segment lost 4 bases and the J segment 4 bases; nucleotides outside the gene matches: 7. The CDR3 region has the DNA TGTGCCAGCAGCTCCCCGGGACAGGGAGCCTATGGCTACACCTTC. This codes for CASSSPGQGAYGYTF.

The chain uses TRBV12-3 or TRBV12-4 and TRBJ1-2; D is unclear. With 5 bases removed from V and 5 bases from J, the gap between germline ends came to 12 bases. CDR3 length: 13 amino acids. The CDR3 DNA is TGTGCCAGCAGTCCACAGACGGTTTATGGCTACACCTTC. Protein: CASSPQTVYGYTF.

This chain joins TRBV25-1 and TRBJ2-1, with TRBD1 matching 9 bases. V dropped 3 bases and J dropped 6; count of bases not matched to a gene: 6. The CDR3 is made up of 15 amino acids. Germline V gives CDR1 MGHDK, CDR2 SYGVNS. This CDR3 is CASSEDRGPFNEQFF. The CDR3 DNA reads TGTGCCAGCAGTGAGGACAGGGGCCCTTTCAATGAGCAGTTCTTC.

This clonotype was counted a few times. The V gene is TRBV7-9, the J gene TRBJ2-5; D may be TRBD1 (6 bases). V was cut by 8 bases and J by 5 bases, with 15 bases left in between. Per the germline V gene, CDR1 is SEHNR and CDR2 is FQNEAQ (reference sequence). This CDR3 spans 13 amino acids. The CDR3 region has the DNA TGTGCCAGCGGAACCGCAGGGGCGGAGACCCAGTACTTC. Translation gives CASGTAGAETQYF.

The CDR3 protein is CASSVGLNQPQHF. The DNA of the CDR3 is TGTGCCAGCAGCGTGGGGCTCAATCAGCCCCAGCATTTT. V and J are TRBV9 and TRBJ1-5; tentative D call: TRBD1 (5 bases). Trimming stripped 2 bases from V and 3 bases from J, with 6 bases between. Germline-derived CDR1 and CDR2 are SGDLS and YYNGEE. This CDR3 comprises 13 residues.

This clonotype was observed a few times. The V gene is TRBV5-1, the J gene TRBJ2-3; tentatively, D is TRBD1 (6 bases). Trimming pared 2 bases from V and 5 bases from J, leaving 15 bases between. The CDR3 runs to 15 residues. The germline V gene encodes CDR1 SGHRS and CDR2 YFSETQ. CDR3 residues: CASSFGAGVGDTQYF. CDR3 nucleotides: TGCGCCAGCAGCTTTGGGGCAGGGGTCGGAGATACGCAGTATTTT. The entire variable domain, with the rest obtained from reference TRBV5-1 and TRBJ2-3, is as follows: KAGVTQTPRYLIKTRGQQVTLSCSPISGHRSVSWYQQTPGQGLQFLFEYFSETQRNKGNFPGRFSGRQFSNSRSEMNVSTLELGDSALYLCASSFGAGVGDTQYFGPGTRLTVL.

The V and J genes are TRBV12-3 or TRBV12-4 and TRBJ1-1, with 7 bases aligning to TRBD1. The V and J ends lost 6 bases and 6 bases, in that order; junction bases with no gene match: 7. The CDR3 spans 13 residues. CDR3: CASRLQGLAEAFF. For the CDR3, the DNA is TGTGCCAGCAGGTTACAGGGGTTGGCTGAAGCTTTCTTT.

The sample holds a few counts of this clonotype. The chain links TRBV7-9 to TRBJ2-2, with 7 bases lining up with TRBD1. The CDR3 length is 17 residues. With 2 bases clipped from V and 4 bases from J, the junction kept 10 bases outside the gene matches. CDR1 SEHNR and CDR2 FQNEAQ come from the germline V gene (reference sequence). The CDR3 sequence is CASSLSPGTESTGELFF. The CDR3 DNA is TGTGCCAGCAGCTTATCCCCCGGGACAGAGAGCACCGGGGAGCTGTTTTTT.

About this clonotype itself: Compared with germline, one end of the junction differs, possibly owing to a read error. The CDR3 DNA follows: TGCAGTGCTAGCCAGGGTGAATTCTTC. Translating gives CSASQGEFF. The chain has TRBV20-1 and TRBJ1-2; the D gene is possibly TRBD1 (5 bases). The CDR3 sequence is 9 residues long. Germline CDR1 reads DFQATT; CDR2 reads SNEGSKA (reference sequence).

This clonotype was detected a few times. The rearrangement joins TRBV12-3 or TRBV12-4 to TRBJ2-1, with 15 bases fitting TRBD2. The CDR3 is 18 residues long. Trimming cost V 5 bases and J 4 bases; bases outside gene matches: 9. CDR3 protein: CASSPRTSGGAGYNEQFF. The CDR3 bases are TGTGCCAGCAGTCCACGGACTAGCGGGGGGGCTGGATACAATGAGCAGTTCTTC.

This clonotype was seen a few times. CDR3 amino acids: CASSRLAGSNTGELFF. CDR3 nucleotide sequence: TGCGCCAGCAGCCGGTTAGCGGGGTCGAACACCGGGGAGCTGTTTTTT. J is TRBJ2-2 and V is TRBV4-3, with 8 bases aligning to TRBD2. Trimming cost V 4 bases and J 0 bases; bases outside gene matches: 4. Germline V gives CDR1 LGHNA, CDR2 YSLEER. The CDR3 runs to 16 residues.

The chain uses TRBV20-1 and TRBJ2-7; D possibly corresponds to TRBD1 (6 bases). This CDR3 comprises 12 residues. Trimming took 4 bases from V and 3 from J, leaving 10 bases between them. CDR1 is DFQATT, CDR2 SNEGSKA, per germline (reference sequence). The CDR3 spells CSAKGVNYEQYV. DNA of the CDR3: TGCAGTGCTAAGGGGGTGAACTACGAGCAGTACGTC.